Sequencing of this T cell receptor (beta chain) was carried out in a study of a mutant IDH1 vaccine in newly diagnosed glioma. Study-wide background: The vaccination schedule gave patients eight doses in weeks 1, 3, 5, 7, 11, 15, 19 and 23. The sex distribution of treated patients was around 60% male and about 38% female, with a mean age of approximately 40 years. Notes on the study in general: Patients mounted vaccine-induced immune responses in 93.3% of cases.

The table came from immunoSEQ multiplex PCR; TCRdb's copy has only in-frame clones and leaves some out. This table has tens of thousands of clones, over 70% appearing once. The time point: week 11, during vaccination. Every vaccine dose comprised 300 ug of mutant IDH1 20-mer peptide plus topical imiquimod. The CDR3 has 15 residues. Trimming cost V 5 bases and J 4 bases; bases outside gene matches: 8. The germline V gene has CDR1 LNHDA and CDR2 SQIVND (reference sequence). Note on this clone: The target antigen is unknown.

This TCR came from a man between 50 and 59 years old with glioma. This chain uses TRBV19 with TRBJ1-5; 7 nucleotides match TRBD1. The sample was PBMCs, taken from a glioma patient whose treatment included an IDH1 peptide vaccine. In DNA form, the CDR3 reads TGTGCCAGTAGTCCTGACAGGGCCCCTAATCAGCCCCAGCATTTT. Encoded protein: CASSPDRAPNQPQHF.